These 14 T cell receptor beta chains came from one sample sequenced in a study of prognosis after radiotherapy for stage I lung cancer. Amplification of the TCR beta CDR3 (from genomic DNA) was done by two-round multiplex PCR. Gene-specific primers for each TRBV and TRBJ gene drove first-round PCR. TCRdb recomputed calls from the multiplex PCR reads with MiXCR, one row per CDR3 protein. This sample yields about 16,000 distinct CDR3 sequences, of which about 47% are seen a single time; 30% to 50% belongs to the top ten. This specimen consisted of PBMCs, obtained before or after stereotactic body radiation therapy (not recorded which). Receptors originate from a donor aged 50 or older with non-small cell lung cancer.

The chain joins TRBV20-1 to TRBJ1-1; D ambiguous. Germline lookup yields CDR1 DFQATT and CDR2 SNEGSKA (reference sequence). Trimming left V 5 bases short and J 5 bases short, with 18 bases between. The CDR3 has 14 residues. CDR3 protein: CSAPHPPTGTEAFF. The CDR3 bases are TGCAGTGCTCCCCATCCTCCCACGGGGACTGAAGCTTTCTTT.

Note on this clonotype: A much larger clone lies a single base off, so this may be a read error. The V call is TRBV7-3, the J call TRBJ2-5, with D tentatively TRBD2 (5 bases). The CDR3 length is 15 residues. Trimming left V 4 bases short and J 5 bases short, with 17 bases between. CDR1 is SGHTA and CDR2 is FQGTGA in the germline V gene. The CDR3 reads CASSSAPGSRETQYF. The CDR3 nucleotides are TGTGCCAGCAGCTCCGCGCCGGGGAGCAGGGAGACCCAGTACTTC.

Ten or more counts support this clonotype. The chain uses TRBV6-2 or TRBV6-3 and TRBJ2-7; TRBD2 matches 13 bases. The CDR3 length is 18 residues. CDR1 and CDR2 from the germline V gene are MNHEY and SVGEGT. With 2 bases clipped from V and 2 bases from J, the junction kept 9 bases outside the gene matches. The CDR3 reads CASSYRATSGRSPYEQYF. The CDR3 DNA reads as TGTGCCAGCAGTTACAGGGCGACTAGCGGGAGGTCCCCCTACGAGCAGTACTTC.

This clonotype was seen more than once but under ten times. The rearrangement links TRBV7-6 to TRBJ2-5; the D gene is possibly TRBD2 (6 bases). CDR1 is SGHVS, CDR2 FNYEAQ, per germline. The CDR3 runs to 15 residues. Trimming pared 7 bases from V and 4 bases from J, leaving 19 bases between. CDR3 residues: CASIPRPTSLETQYF. Written as DNA, the CDR3 is TGTGCCAGCATCCCGAGACCGACTAGTCTAGAGACCCAGTACTTC.

This clonotype was counted at least ten times. V gene TRBV4-2 combines with J gene TRBJ2-1; TRBD2 is a possible D gene (7 bases). The germline V and J ends were trimmed by 0 bases and 9 bases, with 12 bases remaining between them. Germline loops: CDR1 LGHNA, CDR2 YNFKEQ. The CDR3 is 14 amino acids. This chain's CDR3 is CASSQDGGATEQFF. The CDR3 DNA sequence: TGTGCCAGCAGCCAAGATGGGGGGGCGACTGAGCAGTTCTTC.

This clonotype has at least ten counts. This chain connects TRBV10-2 to TRBJ1-3, with TRBD1 as a possible D gene (5 bases). The V and J ends lost 0 bases and 4 bases respectively, with 10 bases between them. This CDR3 has 15 amino acids. Germline loops: CDR1 WSHSY, CDR2 SAAADI. The DNA for the CDR3 is TGCGCCAGCAGTGAGTCGGTGGGGCTGGGAAACACCATATATTTT. Translation gives CASSESVGLGNTIYF.

This chain joins TRBV12-3 or TRBV12-4 and TRBJ1-5, with a weak D call TRBD1 (5 bases). This CDR3 spans 16 amino acids. With 6 bases removed from V and 6 bases from J, the gap between germline ends came to 21 bases. CDR3 in DNA: TGTGCCAGCAGCGTACATGTGGCAGGGTCGGGTCAGCCCCAGCATTTT. This codes for CASSVHVAGSGQPQHF.

Note on this clonotype: The junction and the germline gene differ at one end; a read error may be behind it. This sequence joins TRBV6-2 or TRBV6-3 and TRBJ2-6; D may match TRBD1 or TRBD2 (5 bases each). The V gene's germline CDR1 is MNHEY and CDR2 SVGEGT. This CDR3 region has 16 residues. The CDR3 nucleotides are TGTGCCAGCAGTGAAGTCGGGGCTTCTGGGGCCAACTTCCTGACTTTC. It encodes CASSEVGASGANFLTF.

Concerning this clonotype: A far larger clone is one nucleotide away, so this likely arose from a read error. V and J are TRBV5-1 and TRBJ2-7, with D possibly called TRBD1 or TRBD2 (5 bases each). Germline V gene sequence: CDR1 SGHRS, CDR2 YFSETQ. Trimming took off 1 base at V and 7 bases at J, with 21 bases between the two ends. The CDR3 extends over 16 amino acids. As DNA, the CDR3 is TGCGCCAGCAGCTTGTCTGGGGCCCCCGGGGCAAATGAGCAGTACTTC. Translating gives CASSLSGAPGANEQYF.

This chain connects TRBV20-1 to TRBJ2-7; no clear D gene. The CDR3 has 12 residues. Trimming stripped 4 bases from V and 4 bases from J, with 11 bases between. CDR1 and CDR2 from the germline V gene are DFQATT and SNEGSKA (reference sequence). CDR3 region: CSATESYYEQYF. In DNA, the CDR3 is TGCAGTGCTACAGAGAGTTATTACGAGCAGTACTTC.

By its share, this clonotype is medium-sized. V and J are TRBV11-2 and TRBJ2-2, with unresolved D. Germline-derived CDR1 and CDR2 are SGHAT and FQNNGV. The CDR3 totals 13 residues. Trimming left V 8 bases short and J 2 bases short, with 9 bases between. The CDR3 sequence is CASGRSNTGELFF. As DNA, the CDR3 is TGTGCCAGCGGTCGATCAAACACCGGGGAGCTGTTTTTT.

There are many counts of this clonotype. This sequence joins TRBV6-1 and TRBJ2-2; D perhaps matches TRBD1 (6 bases). V was cut by 6 bases and J by 4 bases, with 21 bases left in between. Germline loops: CDR1 MNHNS, CDR2 SASEGT. The CDR3 covers 17 residues. The chain's CDR3 is CASRTGTPAQGTGELFF. The DNA for the CDR3 is TGTGCCAGCAGAACCGGGACCCCCGCACAGGGCACCGGGGAGCTGTTTTTT.

This clonotype came up many times. The gene calls are TRBV28 and TRBJ1-2; D is unresolved. V lost 4 bases and J lost 8, with 14 bases in between. This CDR3 contains 13 residues. Germline assignment: CDR1 MDHEN and CDR2 SYDVKM. Here the CDR3 DNA reads TGTGCCAGCAGTTACTCTCCCACTGGGGGCTACACCTTC. This codes for CASSYSPTGGYTF.

In regard to this clonotype: An end of the junction does not agree with germline; a read error may underlie this. The V call is TRBV7-3, the J call TRBJ2-3; 9 nucleotides match TRBD1. This CDR3 contains 15 residues. Per germline, CDR1 SGHTA and CDR2 FQGTGA. Here the CDR3 reads CANSIGQGSSDTQYF. As DNA, the CDR3 is TGTGCCAACAGCATCGGACAGGGGTCATCAGATACGCAGTATTTT.